The 28 T cell receptor beta chains presented below share a single source sample, sequenced in a study of T cell responses to AZD1222 COVID-19 vaccine. The table came from immunoSEQ multiplex PCR; TCRdb's copy has only in-frame clones and leaves some out. The table shows 95,000 to 150,000 clones, with about nine tenths occurring only once. The material sequenced was peripheral blood, taken on day 0 of AZD1222 vaccination. These receptors originate from an adult in good health.

The sample holds one count of this clone. The gene calls are TRBV28 and TRBJ1-4; D gene ambiguous. Trimming pared 11 bases from V and 0 bases from J, leaving 10 bases between. The germline gives CDR1 MDHEN, CDR2 SYDVKM. This CDR3 spans 13 amino acids. This chain's CDR3 is CAGQRTTNEKLFF. In DNA form, the CDR3 reads TGTGCCGGCCAAAGAACAACTAATGAAAAACTGTTTTTT.

The CDR3 region has the DNA TGTGCCAGCAGCGTCGGAAGAACTTCGGGCTATGGCTACACCTTC. Its translation: CASSVGRTSGYGYTF. The chain employs TRBV9 and TRBJ1-2; D not certain. This CDR3 contains 15 residues. The V end was cut by 2 bases, the J end by 4 bases, with 15 bases between. Germline values: CDR1 SGDLS, CDR2 YYNGEE.

The gene calls are TRBV4-1 and TRBJ1-1, with D unclear. The CDR3 is 13 amino acids. V lost 1 base to trimming and J lost 4 bases, with 7 bases between them. Per the germline V gene, CDR1 is MGHRA and CDR2 is YSYEKL. CDR3 in DNA: TGCGCCAGCAGCCAAGGGGGTACCACTGAAGCTTTCTTT. This codes for CASSQGGTTEAFF.

The table lists this clone with many counts. The gene calls are TRBV9 and TRBJ2-5, with D possibly TRBD1 on 5 matching bases. Germline-derived CDR1 and CDR2 are SGDLS and YYNGEE. V lost 4 bases and J 5 bases, leaving 18 bases between the germline ends. CDR3 length equals 15 residues. Here the CDR3 reads CASSPRQSPGETQYF. The CDR3 DNA reads as TGTGCCAGCAGCCCTCGACAGTCCCCCGGGGAGACCCAGTACTTC. Full variable domain (missing parts from reference TRBV9 and TRBJ2-5): DSGVTQTPKHLITATGQRVTLRCSPRSGDLSVYWYQQSLDQGLQFLIQYYNGEERAKGNILERFSAQQFPDLHSELNLSSLELGDSALYFCASSPRQSPGETQYFGPGTRLLVL.

This chain connects TRBV12-5 to TRBJ1-5, with 8 bases identical to TRBD1. Unmatched junction bases numbered 5, after V lost 6 bases and J lost 10 bases. Germline loops: CDR1 LGHNT, CDR2 FRNRAP. This CDR3 contains 12 residues. The CDR3 reads CASGQGARPQHF. The DNA for the CDR3 is TGTGCTAGTGGCCAGGGGGCACGACCCCAGCATTTT.

V is TRBV5-1 and J is TRBJ1-5; D gene unclear. The V end lost 3 bases, the J end lost 9 bases, and 7 bases lay between the germline ends. The CDR3 runs to 11 residues. Germline-derived CDR1 and CDR2 are SGHRS and YFSETQ. The CDR3 is CASSYQTPQHF. CDR3 sequence (DNA): TGCGCCAGCAGCTATCAAACGCCCCAGCATTTT.

J is TRBJ2-7 and V is TRBV2; D may match TRBD1 or TRBD2 (5 bases each). Germline-derived CDR1 and CDR2 are SNHLY and FYNNEI. Trimming removed 5 bases at V and 2 bases at J, with 16 bases between. The CDR3 extends over 15 amino acids. This chain's CDR3 is CASSTSRVGAYEQYF. The CDR3 DNA reads as TGTGCCAGCAGTACCTCACGGGTGGGGGCCTACGAGCAGTACTTC.

The chain recombines TRBV9 with TRBJ1-3; no clear D. CDR1 is SGDLS, CDR2 YYNGEE, per germline. The CDR3 runs to 14 residues. The V and J ends lost 0 bases and 2 bases respectively, with 6 bases between them. CDR3 in amino acids: CASSVGNPGNTIYF. The CDR3 nucleotides are TGTGCCAGCAGCGTAGGCAATCCTGGAAACACCATATATTTT.

The chain carries TRBV6-4 and TRBJ2-1; 10 positions agree with TRBD1. The CDR3 runs to 16 residues. V trimming: 8 bases; J trimming: 9 bases; junction bases outside the gene matches: 16. The germline V gene has CDR1 MRHNA and CDR2 SNTAGT. The DNA for the CDR3 is TGTGCCAGCTCCTACTACGCGGACAGGGGGTTTGGTGAGCAGTTCTTC. It specifies CASSYYADRGFGEQFF.

The chain carries TRBV3-1 (or the pseudogene TRBV3-2) and TRBJ1-4; D gene unclear. CDR3 length equals 16 residues. Germline lookup yields CDR1 LGHDT and CDR2 YNNKEL (reference sequence). The germline V and J ends were trimmed by 1 base and 4 bases, with 13 bases remaining between them. CDR3 coding DNA: TGTGCCAGCAGCCAAGTGATCGGGCCCGGTAATGAAAAACTGTTTTTT. This gives the protein CASSQVIGPGNEKLFF.

The chain uses TRBV15 and TRBJ1-2; 8 nucleotides match TRBD1. Germline values: CDR1 LNHNV, CDR2 YYDKDF (reference sequence). CDR3 size: 14 residues. The V segment lost 9 bases and the J segment 5 bases; nucleotides outside the gene matches: 11. CDR3 nucleotides: TGTGCCACAAGACCTGACAGGGGAGGATATGGCTACACCTTC. As protein: CATRPDRGGYGYTF.

V gene TRBV10-2 combines with J gene TRBJ2-7; 7 bases are a match to TRBD1. Trimming at V came to 8 bases and at J to 4 bases, leaving 14 bases not matched to a gene. Germline V gene lookup returns CDR1 WSHSY and CDR2 SAAADI. The CDR3 sequence is 15 residues long. The CDR3 region is CASQRGQGRGYEQYF. The CDR3 DNA follows: TGCGCCAGCCAGAGGGGGCAGGGTCGAGGTTACGAGCAGTACTTC.

The rearrangement joins TRBV5-8 to TRBJ1-3; D is uncertain. The CDR3 runs 14 residues. V was pared by 0 bases and J by 4 bases, with 8 bases between. CDR1 is SGHTS, CDR2 YDEGEE, per germline. The DNA of the CDR3 is TGTGCCAGCAGCTTGGAACACCTAGGAAACACCATATATTTT. Protein product: CASSLEHLGNTIYF.

The chain's CDR3 is CASKSGVGVYNEQFF. CDR3 bases: TGTGCCAGTAAATCCGGGGTTGGGGTCTACAATGAGCAGTTCTTC. The V gene is TRBV19, the J gene TRBJ2-1; possible D gene TRBD2, 5 bases. The CDR3 consists of 15 residues. Trimming cost V 7 bases and J 3 bases, with 16 bases left between them. In germline, CDR1 is LNHDA, CDR2 SQIVND (reference sequence).

This clone was observed once. The V gene is TRBV7-2, the J gene TRBJ2-7; D call uncertain. V was shortened by 5 bases and J by 5 bases, with 10 bases between the two germline ends. This CDR3 is 12 amino acids long. From germline, CDR1 is SGHTA and CDR2 FQGNSA. The CDR3: CASSPRHHEQYF. CDR3 nucleotide sequence: TGTGCCAGCAGCCCCCGACACCACGAGCAGTACTTC.

CDR3 bases: TGTGCCAGCAGCTTGGTATGGGTCGGTGGGAACACTGAAGCTTTCTTT. It is translated as CASSLVWVGGNTEAFF. The chain recombines TRBV5-6 with TRBJ1-1; D remains ambiguous. This CDR3 is 16 amino acids long. The V end was cut by 0 bases, the J end by 1 base, with 13 bases between. Germline-derived CDR1 and CDR2 are SGHDT and YYEEEE. Full variable domain (missing parts from reference TRBV5-6 and TRBJ1-1): DAGVTQSPTHLIKTRGQQVTLRCSPKSGHDTVSWYQQALGQGPQFIFQYYEEEERQRGNFPDRFSGHQFPNYSSELNVNALLLGDSALYLCASSLVWVGGNTEAFFGQGTRLTVV.

The V and J genes are TRBV12-3 or TRBV12-4 and TRBJ2-7, with D unclear. The CDR3 covers 12 residues. V dropped 3 bases and J dropped 5 bases, with 8 bases sitting between them. For the CDR3, the DNA is TGTGCCAGCAGTTTCTTCCCCAACGAGCAGTACTTC. Translating it yields CASSFFPNEQYF.

V and J are TRBV6-1 and TRBJ1-6; 8 bases fit TRBD1. Germline V gene lookup returns CDR1 MNHNS and CDR2 SASEGT. V was clipped by 4 bases and J by 6 bases; unmatched bases: 11. This CDR3 is 17 amino acids long. The CDR3 nucleotides are TGTGCCAGCAGTGTCGGGGGGCCCGGACAGGGTAATTCACCCCTCCACTTT. Translated: CASSVGGPGQGNSPLHF.

A few counts support this clone. This rearrangement joins TRBV29-1 to TRBJ1-2; D is possibly TRBD1 (5 bases). Germline V gives CDR1 SQVTM, CDR2 ANQGSEA. Between the trimmed V and J ends, which lost 6 bases and 4 bases, there was a span of 18 bases. The CDR3 extends over 14 amino acids. CDR3 bases: TGCAGCGTCATAGACAGAGGGATCTTCTATGGCTACACCTTC. Protein product: CSVIDRGIFYGYTF.

The chain employs TRBV28 and TRBJ2-5, with 7 positions matching TRBD1. The V gene's germline CDR1 is MDHEN and CDR2 SYDVKM. V shed 5 bases and J 1 base; nucleotides not matched to a gene: 13. There are 17 residues in the CDR3. CDR3 region: CASSPIGQAEVQETQYF. CDR3 bases: TGTGCCAGCAGTCCGATAGGACAGGCGGAGGTCCAAGAGACCCAGTACTTC. The full variable domain, completed using reference TRBV28 and TRBJ2-5, is DVKVTQSSRYLVKRTGEKVFLECVQDMDHENMFWYRQDPGLGLRLIYFSYDVKMKEKGDIPEGYSVSREKKERFSLILESASTNQTSMYLCASSPIGQAEVQETQYFGPGTRLLVL.

The chain has TRBV12-3 or TRBV12-4 and TRBJ2-1; D is uncertain. This CDR3 comprises 11 residues. Trimming left V 3 bases short and J 5 bases short, with 2 bases between. In DNA, the CDR3 is TGTGCCAGCAGTTTCAACAATGAGCAGTTCTTC. Translating it yields CASSFNNEQFF.

The chain links TRBV28 to TRBJ1-5, with D hard to call. The CDR3 has 14 amino acids. CDR1 MDHEN and CDR2 SYDVKM come from the germline V gene. V lost 8 bases to trimming and J lost 0 bases, with 11 bases between them. CDR3 DNA sequence: TGTGCCAGCTTTGGACTATATAGCAATCAGCCCCAGCATTTT. This encodes CASFGLYSNQPQHF.

This clone came up a few times. The gene calls are TRBV4-2 and TRBJ1-2; D gene ambiguous. Trimming left V 5 bases short and J 6 bases short, with 13 bases between. The length of the CDR3 is 13 residues. Germline CDR1 and CDR2: LGHNA and YNFKEQ. The CDR3 nucleotides read TGTGCCAGCAGCGGGAGGGTGGAGGATGGCTACACCTTC. Its protein product is CASSGRVEDGYTF.

This chain connects TRBV5-8 to TRBJ2-6; D remains unclear. The germline V gene encodes CDR1 SGHTS and CDR2 YDEGEE. Trimming pared 7 bases from V and 3 bases from J, leaving 14 bases between. The CDR3 contains 15 residues. CDR3 DNA: TGTGCCAGCCGCCAAGTCTTCTTTGGGGCCAACGTCCTGACTTTC. Amino acids: CASRQVFFGANVLTF.

The chain employs TRBV5-1 and TRBJ1-2, with a tentative D call TRBD1 (6 bases). Per the germline V gene, CDR1 is SGHRS and CDR2 is YFSETQ. Trimming pared 5 bases from V and 3 bases from J, leaving 11 bases between. CDR3 length equals 13 residues. The CDR3 spells CASSQAGDYGYTF. The CDR3 DNA follows: TGCGCCAGCAGTCAGGCAGGGGACTATGGCTACACCTTC.

The V and J genes are TRBV2 and TRBJ2-5; D might be TRBD1 or TRBD2, each matching 5 bases. V was trimmed by 7 bases and J by 4 bases, leaving 10 bases between them. CDR3 length: 12 amino acids. Germline V gene data show CDR1 as SNHLY and CDR2 as FYNNEI. The DNA for the CDR3 is TGTGCCAGCATGGGGGATGGAGAGACCCAGTACTTC. This translates into CASMGDGETQYF.

The chain links TRBV18 to TRBJ2-5; D unresolved. The CDR3 spans 14 residues. Between the trimmed V and J ends, which lost 0 bases and 5 bases, there was a span of 10 bases. CDR1 and CDR2 from the germline V gene are KGHSH and LQKENI. The CDR3 bases are TGTGCCAGCTCACCACCCTGGAACCTCGAGACCCAGTACTTC. As protein: CASSPPWNLETQYF.

This rearrangement joins TRBV19 to TRBJ2-5, with TRBD1 identical over 7 bases. Per germline, CDR1 LNHDA and CDR2 SQIVND (reference sequence). V trimming: 0 bases; J trimming: 5 bases; junction bases outside the gene matches: 12. The CDR3 contains 17 residues. The CDR3 protein is CASSIDRTTGAAETQYF. Written as DNA, the CDR3 is TGTGCCAGTAGTATAGATAGAACAACAGGGGCGGCGGAGACCCAGTACTTC.